This T cell receptor (beta chain) came from a study of regulatory T cells in long-lasting Graves disease (dated by TCRdb to the early 2020s). For context, the study as a whole: To count as having persistent Graves' disease, a patient had to have received antithyroid drug treatment for over 5 years with TSH receptor autoantibodies remaining persistently positive. The study was registered as a clinical trial and conducted in China. A total of roughly 33 samples underwent TCR sequencing: about 13 from persistent and 20 from newly diagnosed Graves' disease patients. Persistent Graves' disease patients were compared with newly diagnosed Graves' disease patients by peripheral blood TCR sequencing and RNA sequencing. In the clinical cohort, patients with persistent Graves' disease had used antithyroid drugs for an average of around ten years. The investigation overall reported the following: Persistent patients shared more public clonotypes among themselves (around 3,000) than newly diagnosed patients did (more than 850). Persistent Graves' disease patients showed lower TCR Shannon entropy and fewer highly expanded clones than newly diagnosed patients, suggesting clonal expansion. Persistent disease showed preferential use of TRBV28, TRBJ1-2 and TRBJ2-5, whereas newly diagnosed disease favored TRBV20-1 and TRBJ2-1. Peripheral blood alone was examined, since thyroid tissue, which constituted the primary lesion, could not be accessed. Sequencing and analysis were restricted to the TCR beta chain. The authors noted that the small sample size was a limitation that may lower accuracy.

The CDR1 and CDR2 encoded by the germline V gene (reference sequence) are MNHEY and SMNVEV. The V and J ends are trimmed by 2 bases and 1 base, leaving 9 bases between them. Inclusive of the bounding cysteine and phenylalanine, the CDR3 is 14 residues long. Here the CDR3 DNA is all that survives: 42 bases in frame from base 1. The intended sense of this specimen's time point label: persistent/refractory GD, antithyroid drugs over 5 years with positive TRAb. For both TCR sequencing and RNA sequencing, RNA was extracted from PBMCs using TRIzol. The diagnosis of Graves' disease was made according to American Thyroid Association guidelines. Patients were recruited from an endocrinology department in Xi'an, China. Each patient gave 7 to 9.5 milliliters of peripheral blood, collected in an EDTA anticoagulant tube. PBMCs were isolated by Ficoll Paque Plus density gradient separation without further T cell sorting. RNA quality was checked with an Agilent 2100 Bioanalyzer and agarose gel, and concentration with a NanoDrop 2000.

To prepare the library, multiplex PCR was applied. The sequencer listed for this sample is Illumina HiSeq 4000. To build TCR beta libraries, CDR3 regions were amplified by Arm-PCR using iRepertoire HTBI primers. PCR products were gel purified before sequencing. From the authors' description of their analysis: Gene usage analysis of CDR3 amino acid clonotypes relied on the approximately 62 TRBV and around 14 TRBJ segments identified across samples. COPE and FqMerger were used to merge the filtered high-quality paired reads into contigs. BLAST was used to align contigs to IMGT TRBV, TRBD and TRBJ reference genes, with CDR3 defined following IMGT. Clonotypes above 0.1% frequency were classified as highly expanded clones. Shannon entropy was used to measure repertoire diversity, and the Gini coefficient was used to measure V-J evenness. A clonotype was considered public if more than one individual shared it. Through fastp at Q25 and MiXCR, TCRdb rebuilt clones from the public reads, retaining in-frame beta chains. Rows merge per CDR3 protein into single entries with the most common DNA and genes. These V and J calls are TCRdb output, not the study's own analysis. This sample comprises about 310,000 distinct CDR3 sequences, around 23% of them detected only once. Clones ranked in the top ten supply just over 55% of the sample.

This clonotype was counted ten times or more. The clone's antigen remains unknown. Base qualities are not recorded, but no much larger clone differs from it by a single base. The specimen was peripheral blood mononuclear cells (PBMCs), collected when the disease was refractory, from a patient treated with antithyroid drugs. The sequence came from a female donor with Graves disease. The rearrangement joined TRBV27 to TRBJ2-7; the D gene cannot be resolved reliably. The base sequence is TGTGCCAGCAGTTTACTAGTGGGGTCCTACGAGCAGTACTTC. Its amino acids are CASSLLVGSYEQYF.